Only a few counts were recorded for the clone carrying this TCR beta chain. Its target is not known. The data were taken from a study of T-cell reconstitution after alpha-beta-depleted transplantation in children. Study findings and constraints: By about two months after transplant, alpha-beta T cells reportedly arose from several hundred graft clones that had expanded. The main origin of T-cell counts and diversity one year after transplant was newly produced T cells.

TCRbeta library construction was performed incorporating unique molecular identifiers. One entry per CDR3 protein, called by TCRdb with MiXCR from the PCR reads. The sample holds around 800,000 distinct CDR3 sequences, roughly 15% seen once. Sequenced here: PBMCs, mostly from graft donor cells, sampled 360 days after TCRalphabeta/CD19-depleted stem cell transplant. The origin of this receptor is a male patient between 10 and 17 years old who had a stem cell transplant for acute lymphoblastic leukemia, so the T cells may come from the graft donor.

CDR3 nucleotides: TGTGCCAGCAGTTTAGGGGGCCCCGATGGCTACACCTTC. Encoded protein: CASSLGGPDGYTF. V and J are TRBV27 and TRBJ1-2; possible D gene TRBD1, 6 bases. V was clipped by 2 bases and J by 6 bases, with 10 bases between them. CDR3 length: 13 amino acids. Germline CDR1 is MNHEY and CDR2 is SMNVEV (reference sequence).